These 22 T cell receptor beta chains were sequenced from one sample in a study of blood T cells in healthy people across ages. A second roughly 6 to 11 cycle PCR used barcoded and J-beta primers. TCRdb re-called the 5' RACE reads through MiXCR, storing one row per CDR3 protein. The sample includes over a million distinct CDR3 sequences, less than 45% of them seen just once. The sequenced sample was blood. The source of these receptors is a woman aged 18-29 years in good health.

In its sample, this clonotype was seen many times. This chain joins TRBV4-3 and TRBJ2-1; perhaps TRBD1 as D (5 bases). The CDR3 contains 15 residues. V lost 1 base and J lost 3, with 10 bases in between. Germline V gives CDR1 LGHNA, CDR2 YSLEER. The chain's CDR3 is CASSQVAGRYNEQFF. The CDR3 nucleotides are TGCGCCAGCAGCCAAGTTGCAGGGCGCTACAATGAGCAGTTCTTC.

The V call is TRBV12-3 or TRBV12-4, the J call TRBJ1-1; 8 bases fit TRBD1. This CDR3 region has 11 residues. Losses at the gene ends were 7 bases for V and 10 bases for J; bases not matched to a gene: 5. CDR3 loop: CASNRDRGAFF. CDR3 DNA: TGTGCCAGCAACCGCGACAGGGGAGCTTTCTTT.

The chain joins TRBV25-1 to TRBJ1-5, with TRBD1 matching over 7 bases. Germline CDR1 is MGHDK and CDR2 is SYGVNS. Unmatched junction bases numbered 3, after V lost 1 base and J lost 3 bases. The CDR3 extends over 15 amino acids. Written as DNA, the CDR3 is TGTGCCAGCAGTGAATGGGACAGAAACAATCAGCCCCAGCATTTT. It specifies CASSEWDRNNQPQHF.

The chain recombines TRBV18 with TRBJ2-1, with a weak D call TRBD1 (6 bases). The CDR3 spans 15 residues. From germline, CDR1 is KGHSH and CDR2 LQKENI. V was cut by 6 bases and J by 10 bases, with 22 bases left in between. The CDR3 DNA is TGTGCCAGCTCTGTCCGCCGGGACAACGCCTACGAGCAGTTCTTC. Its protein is CASSVRRDNAYEQFF. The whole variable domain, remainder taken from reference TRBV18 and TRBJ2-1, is NAGVMQNPRHLVRRRGQEARLRCSPMKGHSHVYWYRQLPEEGLKFMVYLQKENIIDESGMPKERFSAEFPKEGPSILRIQQVVRGDSAAYFCASSVRRDNAYEQFFGPGTRLTVL.

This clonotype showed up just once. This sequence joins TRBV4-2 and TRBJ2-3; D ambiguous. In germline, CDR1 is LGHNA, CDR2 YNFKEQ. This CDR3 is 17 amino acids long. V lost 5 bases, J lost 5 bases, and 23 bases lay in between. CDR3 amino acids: CASSALKVVTLRDTQYF. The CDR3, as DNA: TGTGCCAGCAGCGCGCTTAAAGTAGTGACGCTACGAGATACGCAGTATTTT.

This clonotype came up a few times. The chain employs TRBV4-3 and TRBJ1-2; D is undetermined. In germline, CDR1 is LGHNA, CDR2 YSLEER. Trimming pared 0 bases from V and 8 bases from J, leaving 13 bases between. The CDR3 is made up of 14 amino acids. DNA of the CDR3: TGCGCCAGCAGCCAAGAAAGGCGTGGAGGAGGCTACACCTTC. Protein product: CASSQERRGGGYTF.

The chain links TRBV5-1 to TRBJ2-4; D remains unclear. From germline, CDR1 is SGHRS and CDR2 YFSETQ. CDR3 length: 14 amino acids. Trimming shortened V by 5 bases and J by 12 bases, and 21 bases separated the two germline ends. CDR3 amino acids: CASRSSYSTESQYF. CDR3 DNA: TGCGCCAGCAGGTCCTCATATTCCACGGAAAGTCAGTACTTC.

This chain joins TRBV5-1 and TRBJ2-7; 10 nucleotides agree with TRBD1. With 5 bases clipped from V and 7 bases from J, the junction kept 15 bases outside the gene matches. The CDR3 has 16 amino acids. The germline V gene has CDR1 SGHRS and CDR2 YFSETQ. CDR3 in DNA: TGCGCCAGCAGGAAATTGGGGGACAGGGGAACCAATGAGCAGTACTTC. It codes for CASRKLGDRGTNEQYF.

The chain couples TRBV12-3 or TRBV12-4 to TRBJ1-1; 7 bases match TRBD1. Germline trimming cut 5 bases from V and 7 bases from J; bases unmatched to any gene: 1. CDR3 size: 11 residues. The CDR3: CASSRDSEAFF. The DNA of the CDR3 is TGTGCCAGCAGTCGGGACAGTGAAGCTTTCTTT.

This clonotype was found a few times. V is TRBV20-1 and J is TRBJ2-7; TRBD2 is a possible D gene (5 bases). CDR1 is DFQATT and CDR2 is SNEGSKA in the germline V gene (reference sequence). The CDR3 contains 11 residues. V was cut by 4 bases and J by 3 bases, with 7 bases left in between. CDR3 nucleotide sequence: TGCAGTGCTATCGACTACTACGAGCAGTACTTC. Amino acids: CSAIDYYEQYF.

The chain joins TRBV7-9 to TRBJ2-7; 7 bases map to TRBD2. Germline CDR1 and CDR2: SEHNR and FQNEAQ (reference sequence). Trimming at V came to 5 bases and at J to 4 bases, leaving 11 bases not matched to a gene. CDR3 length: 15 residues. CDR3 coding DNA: TGTGCCAGCAGCCTTCTAGCGGTGACTTCATACGAGCAGTACTTC. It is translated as CASSLLAVTSYEQYF.

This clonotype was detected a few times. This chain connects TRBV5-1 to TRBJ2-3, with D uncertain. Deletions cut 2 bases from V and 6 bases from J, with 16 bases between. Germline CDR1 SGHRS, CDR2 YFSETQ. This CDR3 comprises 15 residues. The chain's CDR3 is CASSLDNPARDTQYF. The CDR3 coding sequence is TGCGCCAGCAGCTTAGACAACCCCGCCCGGGATACGCAGTATTTT.

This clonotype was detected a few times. CDR3 DNA: TGTGCCAGGGTCGGGGTCACTGAAGCTTTCTTT. Translating it yields CARVGVTEAFF. This chain uses TRBV25-1 with TRBJ1-1; D is ambiguous. V lost 9 bases, J lost 4 bases, and 9 bases lay in between. Germline values: CDR1 MGHDK, CDR2 SYGVNS. This CDR3 has 11 residues.

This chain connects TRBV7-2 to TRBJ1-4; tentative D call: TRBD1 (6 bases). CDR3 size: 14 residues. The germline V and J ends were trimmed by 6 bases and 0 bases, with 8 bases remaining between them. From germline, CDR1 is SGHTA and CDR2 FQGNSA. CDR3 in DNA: TGTGCCAGCAGGGGGACAACAACTAATGAAAAACTGTTTTTT. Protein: CASRGTTTNEKLFF.

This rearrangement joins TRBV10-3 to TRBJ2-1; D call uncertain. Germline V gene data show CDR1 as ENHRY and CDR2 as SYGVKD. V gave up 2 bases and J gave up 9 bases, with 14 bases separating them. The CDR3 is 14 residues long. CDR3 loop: CAISERAVAGEQFF. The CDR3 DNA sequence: TGTGCCATCAGTGAGAGGGCCGTTGCCGGTGAGCAGTTCTTC.

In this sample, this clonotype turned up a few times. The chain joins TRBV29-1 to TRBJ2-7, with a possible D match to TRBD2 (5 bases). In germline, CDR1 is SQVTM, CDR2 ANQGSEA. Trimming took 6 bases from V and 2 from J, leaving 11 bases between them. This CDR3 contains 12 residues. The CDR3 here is CSVAAETYEQYF. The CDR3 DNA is TGCAGCGTCGCAGCGGAGACCTACGAGCAGTACTTC.

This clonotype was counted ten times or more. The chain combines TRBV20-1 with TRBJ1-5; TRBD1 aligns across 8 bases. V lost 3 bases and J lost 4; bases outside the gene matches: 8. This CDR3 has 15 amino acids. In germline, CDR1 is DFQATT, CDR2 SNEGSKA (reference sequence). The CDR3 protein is CSASPPGGFNQPQHF. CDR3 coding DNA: TGCAGTGCTAGCCCGCCAGGGGGCTTTAATCAGCCCCAGCATTTT.

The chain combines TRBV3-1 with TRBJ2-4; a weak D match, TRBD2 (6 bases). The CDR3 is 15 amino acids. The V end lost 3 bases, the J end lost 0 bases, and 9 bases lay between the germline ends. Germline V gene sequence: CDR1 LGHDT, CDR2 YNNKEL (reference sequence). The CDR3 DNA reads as TGTGCCAGCAGCCACCCGGGACTAGCCAAAAACATTCAGTACTTC. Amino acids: CASSHPGLAKNIQYF.

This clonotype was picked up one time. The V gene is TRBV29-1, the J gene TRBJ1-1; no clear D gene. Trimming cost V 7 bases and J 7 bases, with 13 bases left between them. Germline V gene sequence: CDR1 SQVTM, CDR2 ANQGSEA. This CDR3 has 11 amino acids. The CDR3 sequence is CSALTRFEAFF. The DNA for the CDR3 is TGCAGCGCCCTGACAAGGTTTGAAGCTTTCTTT.

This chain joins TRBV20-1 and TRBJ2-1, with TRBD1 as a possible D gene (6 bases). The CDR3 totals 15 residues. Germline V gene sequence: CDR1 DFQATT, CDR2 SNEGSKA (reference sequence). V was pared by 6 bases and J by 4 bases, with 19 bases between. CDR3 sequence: CSAPGRTAGYNEQFF. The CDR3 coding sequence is TGCAGTGCCCCCGGGCGGACAGCAGGATACAATGAGCAGTTCTTC.

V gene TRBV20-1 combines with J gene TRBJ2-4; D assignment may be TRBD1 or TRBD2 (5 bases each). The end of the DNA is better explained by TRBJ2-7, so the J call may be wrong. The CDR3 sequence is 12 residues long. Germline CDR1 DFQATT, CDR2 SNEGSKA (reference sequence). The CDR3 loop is CSARGGTDEQYF. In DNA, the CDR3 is TGCAGTGCTAGAGGTGGGACCGACGAGCAGTACTTC.

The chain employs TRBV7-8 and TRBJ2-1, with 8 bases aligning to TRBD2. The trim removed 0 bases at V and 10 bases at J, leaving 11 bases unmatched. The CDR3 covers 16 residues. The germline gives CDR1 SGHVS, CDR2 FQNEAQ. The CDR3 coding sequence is TGTGCCAGCAGCTTAGCCTTCGTAGCGGGAACCTACGAGCAGTTCTTC. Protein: CASSLAFVAGTYEQFF.